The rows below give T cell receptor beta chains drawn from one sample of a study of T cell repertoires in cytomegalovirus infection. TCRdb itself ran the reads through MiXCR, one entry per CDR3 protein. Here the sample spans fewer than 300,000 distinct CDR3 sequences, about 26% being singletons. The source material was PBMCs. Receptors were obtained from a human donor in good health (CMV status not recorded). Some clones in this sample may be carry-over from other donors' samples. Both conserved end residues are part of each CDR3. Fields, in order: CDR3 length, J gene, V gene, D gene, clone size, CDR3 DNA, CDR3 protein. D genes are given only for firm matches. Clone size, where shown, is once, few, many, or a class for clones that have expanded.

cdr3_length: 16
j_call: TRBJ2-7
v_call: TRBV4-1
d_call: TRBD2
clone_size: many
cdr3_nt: TGCGCCAGCAGCCAAGAGCTTAGCGGGAGTTTCTACGAGCAGTACTTC
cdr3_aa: CASSQELSGSFYEQYF

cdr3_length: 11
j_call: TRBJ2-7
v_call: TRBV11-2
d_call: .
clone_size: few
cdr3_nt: TGTGCCAGCAGCCGCGGCCCCGAGCAGTACTTC
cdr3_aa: CASSRGPEQYF

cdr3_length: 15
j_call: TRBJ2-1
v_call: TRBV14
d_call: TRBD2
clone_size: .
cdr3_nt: TGTGCCAGCAGGGCTAGCGGGGGGGTGTACAATGAGCAGTTCTTC
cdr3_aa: CASRASGGVYNEQFF

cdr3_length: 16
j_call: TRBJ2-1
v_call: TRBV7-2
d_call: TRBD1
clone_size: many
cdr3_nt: TGTGCCAGCAGCTTAGCTCGGCAGGGGGCCTACAATGAGCAGTTCTTC
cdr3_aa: CASSLARQGAYNEQFF

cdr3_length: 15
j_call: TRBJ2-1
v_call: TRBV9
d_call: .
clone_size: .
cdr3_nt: TGTGCCAGCAGCCGGAGTGGGGGAATCTACAATGAGCAGTTCTTC
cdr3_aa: CASSRSGGIYNEQFF

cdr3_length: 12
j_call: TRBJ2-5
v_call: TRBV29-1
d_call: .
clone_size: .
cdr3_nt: TGCAGCGTTGATCCTCAGGTCGAGACCCAGTACTTC
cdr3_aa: CSVDPQVETQYF

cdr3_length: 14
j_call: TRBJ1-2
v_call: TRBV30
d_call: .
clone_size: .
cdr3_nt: TGTGCCTGGAGTGTAGATGATTTCTCGTATGGCTACACCTTC
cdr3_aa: CAWSVDDFSYGYTF

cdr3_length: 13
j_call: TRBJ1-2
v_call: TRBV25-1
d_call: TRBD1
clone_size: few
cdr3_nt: TGTGCCAGCAGTGCTGGACAGGAGGCTGGCTACACCTTC
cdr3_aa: CASSAGQEAGYTF

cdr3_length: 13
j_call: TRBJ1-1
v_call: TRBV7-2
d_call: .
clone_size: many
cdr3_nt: TGTGCCAGCAGCTTAGCGGTGGCAGGGGAAGCTTTCTTT
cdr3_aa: CASSLAVAGEAFF

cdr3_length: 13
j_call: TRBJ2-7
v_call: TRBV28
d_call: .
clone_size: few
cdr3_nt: TGTGCCAGCAGCACCTACAATGAACACGAGCAGTACTTC
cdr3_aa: CASSTYNEHEQYF

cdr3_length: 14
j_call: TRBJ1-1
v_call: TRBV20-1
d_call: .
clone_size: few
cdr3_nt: TGCAGTGCTAAGGGGGATAGAGTGAACACTGAAGCTTTCTTT
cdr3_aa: CSAKGDRVNTEAFF

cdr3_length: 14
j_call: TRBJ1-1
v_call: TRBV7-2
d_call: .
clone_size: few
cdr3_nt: TGTGCCAGCAGCTTAGAAGCCATGAACACTGAAGCTTTCTTT
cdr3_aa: CASSLEAMNTEAFF

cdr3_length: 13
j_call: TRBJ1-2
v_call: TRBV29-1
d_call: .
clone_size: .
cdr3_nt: TGCAGCGTCGGGACGGCGGTGGAGGTTGGCTACACCTTC
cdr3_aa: CSVGTAVEVGYTF

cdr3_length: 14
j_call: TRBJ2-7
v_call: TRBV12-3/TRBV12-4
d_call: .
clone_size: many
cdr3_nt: TGTGCCAGCAGTTTTTACCTGGGGGGTTACGAGCAGTACTTC
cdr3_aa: CASSFYLGGYEQYF

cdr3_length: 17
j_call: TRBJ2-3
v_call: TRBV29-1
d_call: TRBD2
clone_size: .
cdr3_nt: TGCAGTGTAACCGGGACTAGCGGGAGGGCCGAAAGGCGTACGCAGTATTTT
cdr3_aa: CSVTGTSGRAERRTQYF

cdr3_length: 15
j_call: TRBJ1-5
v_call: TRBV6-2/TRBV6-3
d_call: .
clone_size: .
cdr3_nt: TGTGCCAGCAGTTATTTTCAGGGATCGAATCAGCCCCAGCATTTT
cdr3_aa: CASSYFQGSNQPQHF

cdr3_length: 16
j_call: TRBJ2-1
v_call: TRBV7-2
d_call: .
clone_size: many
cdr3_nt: TGTGCCAGCAGCCCCGGCCTTACCAGCTCCTACAATGAGCAGTTCTTC
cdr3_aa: CASSPGLTSSYNEQFF

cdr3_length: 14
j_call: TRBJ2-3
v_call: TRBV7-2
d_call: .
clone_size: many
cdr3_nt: TGTGCCAGCAGCTTAGCGCGTAGCGCGGATACGCAGTATTTT
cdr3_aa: CASSLARSADTQYF

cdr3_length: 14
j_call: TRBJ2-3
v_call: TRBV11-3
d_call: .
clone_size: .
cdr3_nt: TGTGCCAGCAGCTTAGACCCGGGACTTAATACGCAGTATTTT
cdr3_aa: CASSLDPGLNTQYF